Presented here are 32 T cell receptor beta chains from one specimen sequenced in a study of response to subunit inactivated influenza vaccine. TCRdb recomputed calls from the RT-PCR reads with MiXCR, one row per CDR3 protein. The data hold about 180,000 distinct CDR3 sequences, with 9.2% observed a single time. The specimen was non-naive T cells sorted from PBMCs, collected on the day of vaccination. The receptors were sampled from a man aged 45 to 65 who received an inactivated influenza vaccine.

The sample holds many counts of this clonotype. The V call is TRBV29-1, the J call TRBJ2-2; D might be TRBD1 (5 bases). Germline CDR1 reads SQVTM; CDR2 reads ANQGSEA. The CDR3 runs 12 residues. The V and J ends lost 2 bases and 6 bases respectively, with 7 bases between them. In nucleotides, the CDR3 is TGCAGCGTTGAACAGGGTTCCGGGGAGCTGTTTTTT. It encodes CSVEQGSGELFF.

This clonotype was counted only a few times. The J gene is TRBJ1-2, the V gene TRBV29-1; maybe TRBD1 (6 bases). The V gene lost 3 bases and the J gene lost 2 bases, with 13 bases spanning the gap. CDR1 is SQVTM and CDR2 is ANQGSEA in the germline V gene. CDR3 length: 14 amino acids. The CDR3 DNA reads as TGCAGCGTTGAGAAAGGCACAGGGAACTATGGCTACACCTTC. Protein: CSVEKGTGNYGYTF.

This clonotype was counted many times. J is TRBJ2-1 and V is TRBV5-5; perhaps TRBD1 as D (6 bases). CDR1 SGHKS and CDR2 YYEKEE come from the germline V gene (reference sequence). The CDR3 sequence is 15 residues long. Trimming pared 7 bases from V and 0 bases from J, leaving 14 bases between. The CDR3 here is CASFKGGLSYNEQFF. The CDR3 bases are TGTGCCAGCTTTAAAGGGGGTCTCTCCTACAATGAGCAGTTCTTC.

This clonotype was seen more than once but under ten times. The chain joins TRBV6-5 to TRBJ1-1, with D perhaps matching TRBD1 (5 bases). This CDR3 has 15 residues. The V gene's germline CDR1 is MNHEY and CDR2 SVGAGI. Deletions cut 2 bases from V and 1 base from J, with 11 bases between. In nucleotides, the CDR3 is TGTGCCAGCAGTTACCCGACAGCTCAGAACACTGAAGCTTTCTTT. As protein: CASSYPTAQNTEAFF.

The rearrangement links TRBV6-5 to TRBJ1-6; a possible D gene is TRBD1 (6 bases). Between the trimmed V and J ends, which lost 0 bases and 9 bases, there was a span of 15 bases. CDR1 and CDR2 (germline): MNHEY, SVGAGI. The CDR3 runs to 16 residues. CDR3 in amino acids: CASSYSGRGGSSPLHF. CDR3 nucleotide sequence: TGTGCCAGCAGTTACTCGGGCAGGGGAGGTAGTTCACCCCTCCACTTT.

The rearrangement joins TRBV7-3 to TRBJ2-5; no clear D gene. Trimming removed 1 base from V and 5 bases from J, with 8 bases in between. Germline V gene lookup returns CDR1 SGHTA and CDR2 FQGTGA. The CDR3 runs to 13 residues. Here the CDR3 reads CASSLMFGETQYF. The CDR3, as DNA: TGTGCCAGCAGCTTAATGTTTGGGGAGACCCAGTACTTC. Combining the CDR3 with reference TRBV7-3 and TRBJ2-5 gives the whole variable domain GAGVSQTPSNKVTEKGKYVELRCDPISGHTALYWYRQSLGQGPEFLIYFQGTGAADDSGLPNDRFFAVRPEGSVSTLKIQRTERGDSAVYLCASSLMFGETQYFGPGTRLLVL.

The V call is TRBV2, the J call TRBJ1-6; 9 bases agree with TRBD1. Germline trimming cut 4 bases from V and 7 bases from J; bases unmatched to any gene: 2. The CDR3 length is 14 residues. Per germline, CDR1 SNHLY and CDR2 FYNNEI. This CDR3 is CASSVQGANSPLHF. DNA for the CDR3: TGTGCCAGCAGTGTACAGGGGGCGAATTCACCCCTCCACTTT.

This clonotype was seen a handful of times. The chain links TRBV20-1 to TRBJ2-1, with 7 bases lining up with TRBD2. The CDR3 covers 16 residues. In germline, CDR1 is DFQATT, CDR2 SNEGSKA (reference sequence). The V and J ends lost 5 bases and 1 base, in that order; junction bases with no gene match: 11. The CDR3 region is CSAAPISGNSYNEQFF. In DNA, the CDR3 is TGCAGTGCTGCGCCCATCAGCGGGAATTCCTACAATGAGCAGTTCTTC.

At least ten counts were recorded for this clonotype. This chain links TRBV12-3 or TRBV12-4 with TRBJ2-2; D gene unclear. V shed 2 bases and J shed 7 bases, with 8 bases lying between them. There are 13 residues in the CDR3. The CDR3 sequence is CASSLSGGGELFF. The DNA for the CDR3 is TGTGCCAGCAGTTTAAGTGGTGGCGGGGAGCTGTTTTTT.

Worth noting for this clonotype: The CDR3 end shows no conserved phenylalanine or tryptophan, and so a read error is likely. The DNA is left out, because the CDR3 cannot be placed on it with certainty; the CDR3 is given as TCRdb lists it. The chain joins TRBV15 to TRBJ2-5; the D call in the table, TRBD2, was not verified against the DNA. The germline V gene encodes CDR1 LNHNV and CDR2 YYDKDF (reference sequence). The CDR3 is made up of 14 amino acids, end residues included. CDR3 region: CATSRTSGRAIATV.

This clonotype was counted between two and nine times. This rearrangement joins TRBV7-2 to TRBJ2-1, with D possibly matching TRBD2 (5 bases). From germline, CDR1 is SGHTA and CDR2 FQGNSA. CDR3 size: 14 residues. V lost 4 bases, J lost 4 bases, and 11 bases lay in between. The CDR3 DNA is TGTGCCAGCAGCTATGCCACGGGGTACAATGAGCAGTTCTTC. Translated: CASSYATGYNEQFF.

This chain's CDR3 is CASSFIGGSEAFF. DNA of the CDR3: TGTGCCAGCAGCTTTATAGGTGGGAGTGAAGCTTTCTTT. V gene TRBV5-4 combines with J gene TRBJ1-1; D is undetermined. V lost 2 bases and J lost 7, with 12 bases in between. The CDR3 has 13 residues. Germline V gene data show CDR1 as SGHNT and CDR2 as YYREEE (reference sequence).

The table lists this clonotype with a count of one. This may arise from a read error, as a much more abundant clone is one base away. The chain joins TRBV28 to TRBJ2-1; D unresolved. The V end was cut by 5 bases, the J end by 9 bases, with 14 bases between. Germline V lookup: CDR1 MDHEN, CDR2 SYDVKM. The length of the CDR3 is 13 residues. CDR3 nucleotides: TGTGCCAGCAGTGTATCTATCATTGGTGAGCAGTTCTTC. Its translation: CASSVSIIGEQFF.

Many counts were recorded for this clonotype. In DNA form, the CDR3 reads TGCGCCAGCCTTGGGGGCCCCATTCAGCCCCAGCATTTT. The encoded protein is CASLGGPIQPQHF. The chain recombines TRBV4-3 with TRBJ1-5; a possible D gene is TRBD1 (6 bases). Per the germline V gene, CDR1 is LGHNA and CDR2 is YSLEER. This CDR3 comprises 13 residues. V lost 8 bases to trimming and J lost 6 bases, with 14 bases between them.

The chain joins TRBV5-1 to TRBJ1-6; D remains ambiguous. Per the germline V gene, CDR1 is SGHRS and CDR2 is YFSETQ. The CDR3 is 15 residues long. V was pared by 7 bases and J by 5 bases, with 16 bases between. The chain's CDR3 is CASSEVLADNSPLHF. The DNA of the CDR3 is TGCGCCAGCTCCGAGGTTTTGGCAGATAATTCACCCCTCCACTTT.

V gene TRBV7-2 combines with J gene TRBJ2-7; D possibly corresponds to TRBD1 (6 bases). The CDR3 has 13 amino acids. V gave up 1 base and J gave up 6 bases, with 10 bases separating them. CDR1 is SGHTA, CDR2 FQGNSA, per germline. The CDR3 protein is CASSLGYRAEQYF. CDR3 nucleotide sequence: TGTGCCAGCAGCTTAGGTTACAGGGCCGAGCAGTACTTC.

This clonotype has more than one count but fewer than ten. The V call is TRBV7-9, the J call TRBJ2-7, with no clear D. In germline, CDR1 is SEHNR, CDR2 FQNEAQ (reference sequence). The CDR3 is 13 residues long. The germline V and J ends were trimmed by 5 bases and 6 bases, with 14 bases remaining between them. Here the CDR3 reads CASSTQDLGEQYF. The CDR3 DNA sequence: TGTGCCAGCAGCACCCAGGACCTAGGCGAGCAGTACTTC.

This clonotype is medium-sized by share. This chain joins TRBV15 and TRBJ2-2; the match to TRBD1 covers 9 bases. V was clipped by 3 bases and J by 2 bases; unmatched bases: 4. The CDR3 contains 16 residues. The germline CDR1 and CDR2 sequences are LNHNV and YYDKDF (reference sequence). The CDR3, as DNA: TGTGCCACCAGCAGGGGGACAGGGATAAACACCGGGGAGCTGTTTTTT. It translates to CATSRGTGINTGELFF.

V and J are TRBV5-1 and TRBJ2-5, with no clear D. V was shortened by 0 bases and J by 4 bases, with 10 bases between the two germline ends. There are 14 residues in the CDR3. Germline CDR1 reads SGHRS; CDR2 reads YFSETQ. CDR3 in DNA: TGCGCCAGCAGCTTGGTCCCCCCCGGAGAGACCCAGTACTTC. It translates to CASSLVPPGETQYF.

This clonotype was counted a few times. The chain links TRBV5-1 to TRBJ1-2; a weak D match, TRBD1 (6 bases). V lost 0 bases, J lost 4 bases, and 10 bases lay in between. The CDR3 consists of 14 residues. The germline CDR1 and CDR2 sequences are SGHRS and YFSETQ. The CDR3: CASSLDTGTYGYTF. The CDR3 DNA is TGCGCCAGCAGCTTGGACACAGGGACCTATGGCTACACCTTC.

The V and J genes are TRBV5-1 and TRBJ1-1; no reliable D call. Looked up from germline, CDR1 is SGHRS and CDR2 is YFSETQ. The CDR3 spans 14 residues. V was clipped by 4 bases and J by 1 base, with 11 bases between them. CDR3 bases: TGCGCCAGCAGCGCCCGTTTCCCGAACACTGAAGCTTTCTTT. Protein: CASSARFPNTEAFF.

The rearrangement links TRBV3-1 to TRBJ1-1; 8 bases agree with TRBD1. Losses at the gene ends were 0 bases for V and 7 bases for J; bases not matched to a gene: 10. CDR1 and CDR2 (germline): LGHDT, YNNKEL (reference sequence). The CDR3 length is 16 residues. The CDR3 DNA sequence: TGTGCCAGCAGCCAAGAAACTGGACAGGGTTCCGGTGAAGCTTTCTTT. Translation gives CASSQETGQGSGEAFF.

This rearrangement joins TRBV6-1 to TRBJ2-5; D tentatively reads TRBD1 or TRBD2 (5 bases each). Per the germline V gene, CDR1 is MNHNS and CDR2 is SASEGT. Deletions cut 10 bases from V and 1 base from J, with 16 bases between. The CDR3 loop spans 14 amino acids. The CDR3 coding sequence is TGTGCCACCATGACCGGGGCACTCCAAGAGACCCAGTACTTC. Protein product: CATMTGALQETQYF.

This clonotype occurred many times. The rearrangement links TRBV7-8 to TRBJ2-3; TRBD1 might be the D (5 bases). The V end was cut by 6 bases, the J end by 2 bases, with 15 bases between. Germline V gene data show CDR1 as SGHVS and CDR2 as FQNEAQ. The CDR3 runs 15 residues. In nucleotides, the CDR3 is TGTGCCAGCAGAGAGACAGTTATTGACACAGATACGCAGTATTTT. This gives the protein CASRETVIDTDTQYF.

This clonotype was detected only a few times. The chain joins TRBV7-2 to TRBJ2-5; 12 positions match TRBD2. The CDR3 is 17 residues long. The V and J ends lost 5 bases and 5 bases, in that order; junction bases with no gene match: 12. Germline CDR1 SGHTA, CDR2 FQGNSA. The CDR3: CASSLRPSGRAGETQYF. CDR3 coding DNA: TGTGCCAGCAGCCTAAGGCCTAGCGGGAGGGCCGGCGAGACCCAGTACTTC.

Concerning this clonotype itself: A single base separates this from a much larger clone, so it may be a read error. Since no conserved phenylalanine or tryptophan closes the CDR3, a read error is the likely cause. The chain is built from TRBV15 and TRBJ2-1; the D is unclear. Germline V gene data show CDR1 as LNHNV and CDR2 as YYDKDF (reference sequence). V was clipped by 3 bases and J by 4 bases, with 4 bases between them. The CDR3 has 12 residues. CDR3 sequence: CATSSDYNEQFL. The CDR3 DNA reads TGTGCCACCAGCAGTGATTACAATGAGCAGTTCTTA.

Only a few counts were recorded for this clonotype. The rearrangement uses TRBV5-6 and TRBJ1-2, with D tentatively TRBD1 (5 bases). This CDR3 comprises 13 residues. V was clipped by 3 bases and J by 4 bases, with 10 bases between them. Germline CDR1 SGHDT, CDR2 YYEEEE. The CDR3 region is CASSSTTVYGYTF. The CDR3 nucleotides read TGTGCCAGCAGCTCTACGACAGTCTATGGCTACACCTTC.

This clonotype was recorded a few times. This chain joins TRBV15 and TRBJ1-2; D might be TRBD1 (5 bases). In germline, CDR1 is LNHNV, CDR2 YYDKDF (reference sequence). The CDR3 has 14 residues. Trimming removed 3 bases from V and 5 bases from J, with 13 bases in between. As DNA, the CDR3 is TGTGCCACCAGCAGGGGGGGGGTCATGTATGGCTACACCTTC. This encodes CATSRGGVMYGYTF.

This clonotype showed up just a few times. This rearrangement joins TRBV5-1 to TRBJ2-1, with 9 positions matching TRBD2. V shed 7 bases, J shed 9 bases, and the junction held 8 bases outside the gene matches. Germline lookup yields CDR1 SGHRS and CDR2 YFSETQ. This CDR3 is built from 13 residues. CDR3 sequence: CASGREGRGEQFF. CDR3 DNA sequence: TGCGCCAGCGGGCGGGAGGGCCGAGGTGAGCAGTTCTTC. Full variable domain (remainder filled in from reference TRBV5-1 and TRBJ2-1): KAGVTQTPRYLIKTRGQQVTLSCSPISGHRSVSWYQQTPGQGLQFLFEYFSETQRNKGNFPGRFSGRQFSNSRSEMNVSTLELGDSALYLCASGREGRGEQFFGPGTRLTVL.

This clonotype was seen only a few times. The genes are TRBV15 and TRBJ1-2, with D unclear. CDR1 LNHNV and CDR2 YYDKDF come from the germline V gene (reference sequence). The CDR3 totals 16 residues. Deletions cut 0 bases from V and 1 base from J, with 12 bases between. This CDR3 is CATSRDRQRSNYGYTF. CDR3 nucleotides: TGTGCCACCAGCAGAGATAGGCAGAGAAGTAACTATGGCTACACCTTC.

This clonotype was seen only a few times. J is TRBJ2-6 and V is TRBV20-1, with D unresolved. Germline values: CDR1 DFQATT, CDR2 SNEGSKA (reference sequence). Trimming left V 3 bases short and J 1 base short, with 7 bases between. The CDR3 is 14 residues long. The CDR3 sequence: CSARAASGANVLTF. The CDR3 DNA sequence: TGCAGTGCTAGGGCAGCTTCTGGGGCCAACGTCCTGACTTTC.

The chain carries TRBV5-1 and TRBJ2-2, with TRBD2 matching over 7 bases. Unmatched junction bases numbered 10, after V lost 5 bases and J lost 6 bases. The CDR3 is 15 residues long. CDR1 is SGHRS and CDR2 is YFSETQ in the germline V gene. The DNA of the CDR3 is TGCGCCAGCAGGGCCAGCGGGATAGGGGCCGGGGAGCTGTTTTTT. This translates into CASRASGIGAGELFF.